This T cell receptor (beta chain) comes out of a study of a mutant IDH1 vaccine in newly diagnosed glioma. Study-level information: Patients had received radiotherapy, temozolomide, or both previously, most receiving both.

Only in-frame clones appear in the TCRdb table, and some are missing; sequencing was by immunoSEQ multiplex PCR. Altogether some 30,000 clones are present, 85% to 90% being singletons, with the ten largest covering about 2.3%. This sample's time point: week 23, last vaccination. Topical imiquimod was applied with each vaccine dose, which held 300 ug of mutant IDH1 20-mer peptide. A remark on this clone: The target antigen is unknown.

The receptor's source is a man aged 35 to 55 with glioma. Sequenced material: PBMCs, taken from a glioma patient whose treatment included an IDH1 peptide vaccine.

This CDR3 is CASSLLGPNTEAFF. DNA of the CDR3: TGTGCCAGCAGCTTATTAGGCCCGAACACTGAAGCTTTCTTT. The chain has TRBV7-9 and TRBJ1-1; no definite D call. The CDR3 has 14 residues. V was trimmed by 2 bases and J by 1 base, leaving 8 bases between them. CDR1 and CDR2 from the germline V gene are SEHNR and FQNEAQ (reference sequence).